This TCR beta chain was captured by sequencing in a study of brain T cells in children with intractable seizures. The study's findings and limits: Patients' HCMV serostatus was unknown; virus specificity rests on CDR3 similarity alone.

The repertoire was sequenced with immunoSEQ multiplex PCR; TCRdb's copy has only in-frame clones and lacks some. The sample has a few hundred thousand clones, 85% to 95% seen once; the top ten hold roughly 6%. The CDR3 contains 13 residues. The ends lost 6 bases at V and 10 bases at J; junction bases unmatched: 3. As for time point: blood from clinic visit 5 months post-surgery; TSC patient then seizure free. Before surgery, patients took at least one anti-epileptic drug. A word on this clone: Its antigen is currently unknown.

The chain recombines TRBV12-3 or TRBV12-4 with TRBJ1-6; TRBD1 matches at 10 bases. The origin of this receptor is a boy in the first two years of life with tuberous sclerosis and intractable seizures. The source material was peripheral blood, sampled less than 6 months after surgery. The CDR3 DNA sequence: TGTGCCAGCAGGGGACAGGGGAAATCACCCCTCCACTTT. It yields the protein CASRGQGKSPLHF.